One sample yielded the 6 T cell receptor beta chains listed below, sequenced in a study of T-cell memory formation after mild COVID-19. In TCRdb, the 5' RACE reads were re-called with MiXCR into one record per CDR3 protein. This sample yields roughly 580,000 distinct CDR3 sequences, of which 18% are seen a single time; approximately 12% belongs to the top ten. The sample taken for sequencing was PBMCs or a T cell subset sorted from them (not recorded which). The receptors derive from an adult woman who had mild COVID-19 (a few samples of this study predate the infection). Cell type and time point are not known.

The chain has TRBV7-9 and TRBJ1-1, with 10 bases fitting TRBD1. Germline trimming cut 4 bases from V and 1 base from J; bases unmatched to any gene: 3. Germline-derived CDR1 and CDR2 are SEHNR and FQNEAQ (reference sequence). This CDR3 has 15 residues. For the CDR3, the DNA is TGTGCCAGCAGCTCTGGACAGGGGGGGAACACTGAAGCTTTCTTT. Amino acids: CASSSGQGGNTEAFF.

This chain links TRBV29-1 with TRBJ2-1; D perhaps matches TRBD2 (7 bases). V was pared by 5 bases and J by 6 bases, with 14 bases between. In germline, CDR1 is SQVTM, CDR2 ANQGSEA. The CDR3 sequence is 13 residues long. Here the CDR3 DNA reads TGCAGCGTTCGGGGGAGGGGGATCAATGAGCAGTTCTTC. Protein product: CSVRGRGINEQFF.

The chain carries TRBV6-5 and TRBJ2-3, with TRBD2 matching 7 bases. CDR1 and CDR2 (germline): MNHEY, SVGAGI. The CDR3 contains 16 residues. V gave up 2 bases and J gave up 2 bases; unmatched junction bases: 7. The CDR3, as DNA: TGTGCCAGCAGTTACCGCGGACTAGTAGCCACAGATACGCAGTATTTT. It is translated as CASSYRGLVATDTQYF.

This chain links TRBV5-1 with TRBJ2-5, with 7 bases lining up with TRBD2. The CDR3 sequence is 16 residues long. Germline loops: CDR1 SGHRS, CDR2 YFSETQ. The junction had 9 bases not matched to a gene; V was cut back by 0 bases and J by 4 bases. CDR3 nucleotides: TGCGCCAGCAGCTTGGCGCTAGCGGCCGCCGGAGAGACCCAGTACTTC. Translating it yields CASSLALAAAGETQYF.

This clonotype was observed a single time. The chain links TRBV9 to TRBJ2-7, with D possibly being TRBD2 (8 bases). V lost 4 bases to trimming and J lost 0 bases, with 14 bases between them. This CDR3 spans 15 amino acids. CDR1 SGDLS and CDR2 YYNGEE come from the germline V gene. The CDR3 region has the DNA TGTGCCAGCAGCCGGGGGGGGGACAGCTCCTACGAGCAGTACTTC. Amino acids: CASSRGGDSSYEQYF.

This clonotype was detected a few times. One end of the junction fails to match germline, which may point to a read error. V usage is TRBV7-7 and J usage is TRBJ2-1, with 9 bases lining up with TRBD1. CDR3 length: 17 amino acids. CDR1 and CDR2 from the germline V gene are SSHAT and FNYEAQ (reference sequence). The CDR3 spells CASSLGLPGTGKREQFF. For the CDR3, the DNA is TGTGCTAGCAGCTTAGGGTTACCCGGGACAGGGAAGCGTGAGCAGTTCTTC.